Listed below are T cell receptor beta chains from one sample, sequenced in a study of identical twins. TCRdb reprocessed the 5' RACE reads with MiXCR, giving one entry per CDR3 protein. Of 140,000 to 150,000 distinct CDR3 sequences listed, around 3.5% are singletons. Sequenced: memory T cells sorted from blood. The receptors were gathered from a man aged 18-30 years in good health. The CDR3 runs from the conserved cysteine through the conserved F or W. Fields, in order: CDR3 protein, CDR3 DNA, D gene, clone size, J gene, V gene. The D gene is left open where the match is weak. Expanded clones get a size class; other rows say once, few or many, or leave the size out.

CDR3 protein: CSLYNGGTYEQYF
CDR3 DNA: TGCAGTTTGTACAACGGGGGAACCTACGAGCAGTACTTC
D gene: .
clone size: few
J gene: TRBJ2-7
V gene: TRBV20-1

CDR3 protein: CASSLEKGAPSGPNTGELFF
CDR3 DNA: TGCGCCAGCAGCTTGGAAAAAGGTGCCCCTAGCGGTCCAAACACCGGGGAGCTGTTTTTT
D gene: TRBD2
clone size: few
J gene: TRBJ2-2
V gene: TRBV5-1

CDR3 protein: CASSRAPDTQYF
CDR3 DNA: TGTGCCAGCAGCAGGGCCCCAGATACGCAGTATTTT
D gene: .
clone size: few
J gene: TRBJ2-3
V gene: TRBV13

CDR3 protein: CAGSGNYEQYF
CDR3 DNA: TGTGCCGGTAGCGGGAACTACGAGCAGTACTTC
D gene: TRBD2
clone size: few
J gene: TRBJ2-7
V gene: TRBV30

CDR3 protein: CASSQGRTGGPMNTEAFF
CDR3 DNA: TGTGCCAGCAGCCAAGGGAGGACAGGGGGGCCCATGAACACTGAAGCTTTCTTT
D gene: TRBD1
clone size: many
J gene: TRBJ1-1
V gene: TRBV3-1

CDR3 protein: CASSPLASVDTEAFF
CDR3 DNA: TGTGCCAGCAGCCCCTTAGCCAGCGTTGACACTGAAGCTTTCTTT
D gene: .
clone size: many
J gene: TRBJ1-1
V gene: TRBV3-1

CDR3 protein: CASSLTLYEKLFF
CDR3 DNA: TGTGCCAGCAGCTTAACCCTGTATGAAAAACTGTTTTTT
D gene: .
clone size: many
J gene: TRBJ1-4
V gene: TRBV4-2

CDR3 protein: CSASGQDSYNEQFF
CDR3 DNA: TGCAGTGCTAGCGGACAGGATTCCTACAATGAGCAGTTCTTC
D gene: TRBD1
clone size: many
J gene: TRBJ2-1
V gene: TRBV20-1

CDR3 protein: CASSEPTSGLNHEQYF
CDR3 DNA: TGCGCCAGCAGTGAGCCGACTAGCGGACTAAACCACGAGCAGTACTTC
D gene: TRBD2
clone size: many
J gene: TRBJ2-7
V gene: TRBV10-1

CDR3 protein: CASSPTYRPSSGGYGYTF
CDR3 DNA: TGTGCCAGCTCACCAACCTACAGGCCCTCCAGCGGAGGCTATGGCTACACCTTC
D gene: .
clone size: .
J gene: TRBJ1-2
V gene: TRBV18

CDR3 protein: CASSPTGVGEQFF
CDR3 DNA: TGTGCCAGCAGCCCGACTGGCGTTGGTGAGCAGTTCTTC
D gene: .
clone size: many
J gene: TRBJ2-1
V gene: TRBV7-3

CDR3 protein: CASSQGLITSSYNEQFF
CDR3 DNA: TGTGCCAGCAGCCAAGGACTTATCACGAGCTCCTACAATGAGCAGTTCTTC
D gene: .
clone size: many
J gene: TRBJ2-1
V gene: TRBV4-2

CDR3 protein: CSATTSGRSNEQFF
CDR3 DNA: TGCAGTGCTACCACTAGCGGGAGGAGCAATGAGCAGTTCTTC
D gene: TRBD2
clone size: many
J gene: TRBJ2-1
V gene: TRBV20-1

CDR3 protein: CASSYYPNTEAFF
CDR3 DNA: TGTGCCAGCAGTTACTACCCGAACACTGAAGCTTTCTTT
D gene: .
clone size: many
J gene: TRBJ1-1
V gene: TRBV6-2/TRBV6-3

CDR3 protein: CASSPGTLGNTEAFF
CDR3 DNA: TGTGCCAGCAGTCCCGGGACACTAGGCAACACTGAAGCTTTCTTT
D gene: .
clone size: many
J gene: TRBJ1-1
V gene: TRBV9

CDR3 protein: CAKSREGIAFF
CDR3 DNA: TGTGCCAAATCTAGGGAGGGAATAGCTTTCTTT
D gene: .
clone size: .
J gene: TRBJ1-1
V gene: TRBV30

CDR3 protein: CASSPRPPGELFF
CDR3 DNA: TGTGCCAGCAGTCCGCGACCCCCCGGGGAGCTGTTTTTT
D gene: .
clone size: many
J gene: TRBJ2-2
V gene: TRBV6-2/TRBV6-3

CDR3 protein: CSARAGTASNEKLFF
CDR3 DNA: TGCAGTGCTAGAGCCGGGACAGCCTCTAATGAAAAACTGTTTTTT
D gene: TRBD1
clone size: many
J gene: TRBJ1-4
V gene: TRBV20-1

CDR3 protein: CSARGLTDEQFF
CDR3 DNA: TGCAGTGCTAGAGGACTCACGGATGAGCAGTTCTTC
D gene: .
clone size: many
J gene: TRBJ2-1
V gene: TRBV20-1

CDR3 protein: CASSLGTSGNEQFF
CDR3 DNA: TGTGCCAGCAGCCTCGGGACTAGCGGCAATGAGCAGTTCTTC
D gene: TRBD2
clone size: many
J gene: TRBJ2-1
V gene: TRBV11-3

CDR3 protein: CASSAGTGSTDTQYF
CDR3 DNA: TGTGCCAGCAGCGCGGGGACAGGGAGCACAGATACGCAGTATTTT
D gene: TRBD1
clone size: few
J gene: TRBJ2-3
V gene: TRBV9

CDR3 protein: CATSEGLVSTDTQYF
CDR3 DNA: TGTGCCACCAGCGAGGGGTTGGTGAGCACAGATACGCAGTATTTT
D gene: .
clone size: many
J gene: TRBJ2-3
V gene: TRBV15

CDR3 protein: CASSTLAGAYNEQFF
CDR3 DNA: TGTGCCAGCAGTACACTAGCGGGAGCCTACAATGAGCAGTTCTTC
D gene: TRBD2
clone size: many
J gene: TRBJ2-1
V gene: TRBV2

CDR3 protein: CSADDPGDTEAFF
CDR3 DNA: TGCAGTGCCGATGACCCGGGGGACACTGAAGCTTTCTTT
D gene: .
clone size: many
J gene: TRBJ1-1
V gene: TRBV20-1

CDR3 protein: CATSDLPRNTEAFF
CDR3 DNA: TGTGCCACCAGTGATTTGCCGAGGAACACTGAAGCTTTCTTT
D gene: .
clone size: many
J gene: TRBJ1-1
V gene: TRBV24-1

CDR3 protein: CASSLEALGGELFF
CDR3 DNA: TGCGCCAGCAGCTTGGAAGCCCTAGGCGGGGAGCTGTTTTTT
D gene: .
clone size: many
J gene: TRBJ2-2
V gene: TRBV5-1

CDR3 protein: CASSHGGSHSGDEKLFF
CDR3 DNA: TGTGCCAGCAGTCACGGGGGCAGTCACTCTGGGGATGAAAAACTGTTTTTT
D gene: .
clone size: many
J gene: TRBJ1-4
V gene: TRBV12-3/TRBV12-4

CDR3 protein: CASSLVLPTSGRAYSLNEQFF
CDR3 DNA: TGCGCCAGCAGCTTGGTTCTCCCCACTAGCGGGAGGGCCTACTCCCTCAATGAGCAGTTCTTC
D gene: TRBD2
clone size: many
J gene: TRBJ2-1
V gene: TRBV5-1

CDR3 protein: CASSPPHREETQYF
CDR3 DNA: TGTGCCAGCAGCCCGCCCCACAGGGAAGAGACCCAGTACTTC
D gene: .
clone size: many
J gene: TRBJ2-5
V gene: TRBV7-7

CDR3 protein: CASSLSSSYEQYF
CDR3 DNA: TGTGCCAGCAGCTTATCTAGCTCCTACGAGCAGTACTTC
D gene: .
clone size: many
J gene: TRBJ2-7
V gene: TRBV7-2

CDR3 protein: CASRKDRVKAFF
CDR3 DNA: TGTGCCAGCAGGAAGGACAGGGTTAAAGCTTTCTTT
D gene: TRBD1
clone size: many
J gene: TRBJ1-1
V gene: TRBV12-3/TRBV12-4

CDR3 protein: CASSESYSNQPQHF
CDR3 DNA: TGTGCCAGCAGTGAAAGCTATAGCAATCAGCCCCAGCATTTT
D gene: .
clone size: many
J gene: TRBJ1-5
V gene: TRBV6-1

CDR3 protein: CASSIGGLAGGLGETQYF
CDR3 DNA: TGTGCCAGTAGTATTGGAGGACTAGCGGGAGGATTGGGGGAGACCCAGTACTTC
D gene: TRBD2
clone size: .
J gene: TRBJ2-5
V gene: TRBV19

CDR3 protein: CASRDRGRYEQYF
CDR3 DNA: TGTGCCAGCCGGGACAGGGGGCGCTACGAGCAGTACTTC
D gene: TRBD1
clone size: many
J gene: TRBJ2-7
V gene: TRBV6-1

CDR3 protein: CASSQVRQGGQPQHF
CDR3 DNA: TGCGCCAGCAGCCAAGTTAGACAGGGTGGTCAGCCCCAGCATTTT
D gene: TRBD1
clone size: many
J gene: TRBJ1-5
V gene: TRBV4-3

CDR3 protein: CASSEGPSNTEAFF
CDR3 DNA: TGTGCCAGCAGTGAAGGGCCCAGTAACACTGAAGCTTTCTTT
D gene: .
clone size: few
J gene: TRBJ1-1
V gene: TRBV6-4

CDR3 protein: CASSLQGAYGYTF
CDR3 DNA: TGTGCCAGCAGTTTACAGGGAGCGTATGGCTACACCTTC
D gene: .
clone size: many
J gene: TRBJ1-2
V gene: TRBV12-3/TRBV12-4

CDR3 protein: CASSLEGRGYNEQFF
CDR3 DNA: TGCGCCAGCAGCTTGGAAGGAAGGGGCTACAATGAGCAGTTCTTC
D gene: .
clone size: many
J gene: TRBJ2-1
V gene: TRBV5-1

CDR3 protein: CSGKGSETQYF
CDR3 DNA: TGCAGCGGAAAAGGGAGCGAGACCCAGTACTTC
D gene: .
clone size: many
J gene: TRBJ2-5
V gene: TRBV29-1

CDR3 protein: CASSLEGWSNGYTF
CDR3 DNA: TGTGCCAGCAGCTTAGAGGGATGGTCGAATGGCTACACCTTC
D gene: .
clone size: many
J gene: TRBJ1-2
V gene: TRBV7-9

CDR3 protein: CASSLDAVNTGELFF
CDR3 DNA: TGCGCCAGCAGCTTGGACGCAGTGAACACCGGGGAGCTGTTTTTT
D gene: .
clone size: many
J gene: TRBJ2-2
V gene: TRBV5-1

CDR3 protein: CASSETGGRHEQFF
CDR3 DNA: TGCGCCAGCAGTGAAACGGGAGGGAGGCATGAGCAGTTCTTC
D gene: TRBD2
clone size: few
J gene: TRBJ2-1
V gene: TRBV10-1

CDR3 protein: CASSKDRGYNNQPQHF
CDR3 DNA: TGTGCCAGTAGTAAGGACAGGGGGTACAACAATCAGCCCCAGCATTTT
D gene: TRBD1
clone size: few
J gene: TRBJ1-5
V gene: TRBV19